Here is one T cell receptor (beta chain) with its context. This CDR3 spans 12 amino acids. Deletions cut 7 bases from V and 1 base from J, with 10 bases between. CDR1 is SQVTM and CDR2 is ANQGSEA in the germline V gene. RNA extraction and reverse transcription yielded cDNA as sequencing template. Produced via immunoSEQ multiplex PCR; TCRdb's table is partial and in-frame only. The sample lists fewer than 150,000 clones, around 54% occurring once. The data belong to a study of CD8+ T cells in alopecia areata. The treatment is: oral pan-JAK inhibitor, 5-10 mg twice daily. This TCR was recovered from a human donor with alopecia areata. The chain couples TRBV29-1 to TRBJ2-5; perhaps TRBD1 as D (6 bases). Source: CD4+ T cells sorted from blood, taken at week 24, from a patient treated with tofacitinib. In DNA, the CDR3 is TGCAGCGGCTACAGGGTCCAAGAGACCCAGTACTTC. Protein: CSGYRVQETQYF.